The sequence of this T cell receptor (beta chain) was determined in a study of cytomegalovirus exposure and HLA in healthy donors. Background on the study: Approximately 190 million T cells yielded 120 million or so unique TCR beta sequences, as an earlier analysis found. Points from the study as a whole: The authors confirmed in vitro that a few CMV-associated chains were specific for CMV antigens.

Comment on this clone: Its antigen is undetermined.

Amplification used 60 Vbeta primers and 13 Jbeta primers. The table came from immunoSEQ multiplex PCR; TCRdb's copy has only in-frame clones and leaves some out. Here the sample spans roughly 89,000 clones, 55% to 70% being singletons. With 4 bases removed from V and 2 bases from J, the gap between germline ends came to 11 bases. Per germline, CDR1 SNHLY and CDR2 FYNNEI. The CDR3 extends over 15 amino acids. The sequencing input was PBMCs. The chain employs TRBV2 and TRBJ2-2; D is perhaps TRBD2 (5 bases). This clonotype originated in a woman aged 45 to 65 in good health and CMV-seropositive. CDR3 coding DNA: TGTGCCAGCAGTGGGGCAGGAGGAAACACCGGGGAGCTGTTTTTT. This codes for CASSGAGGNTGELFF.